Below, 10 T cell receptor beta chains from the same sample are listed, as sequenced in a study of post-analysis software for immune sequencing data. Included in the TCR beta cDNA libraries were unique molecular identifiers. TCRdb fed the PCR reads into MiXCR, producing one record per CDR3 protein. The sample records about 820,000 distinct CDR3 sequences, about 53% being singletons. No antigen has been identified for these receptors. Study-wide results and limits: Patients carried four or five TRBV segments more frequently than controls did, and TRBV5-6, TRBV5-1 and TRBV20-1 were among them.

The sample taken for sequencing was blood. The receptors were sampled from a girl under 18 with multiple sclerosis.

The chain has TRBV30 and TRBJ2-5, with D maybe TRBD1 (5 bases). Trimming took off 6 bases at V and 11 bases at J, with 16 bases between the two ends. This CDR3 has 11 amino acids. Germline V gene data show CDR1 as GTSNPN and CDR2 as SVGIG (reference sequence). CDR3 amino acids: CACDQGNEQYF. The CDR3 coding sequence is TGTGCCTGCGATCAGGGAAATGAGCAGTACTTC. Combining the CDR3 with reference TRBV30 and TRBJ2-5 gives the whole variable domain SQTIHQWPATLVQPVGSPLSLECTVEGTSNPNLYWYRQAAGRGLQLLFYSVGIGQISSEVPQNLSASRPQDRQFILSSKKLLLSDSGFYLCACDQGNEQYFGPGTRLLVL.

The rearrangement links TRBV2 to TRBJ2-4, with D perhaps being TRBD1 or TRBD2 (5 bases each). The DNA end favors TRBJ2-7, so the J call may be wrong. This CDR3 contains 12 residues. Germline V gives CDR1 SNHLY, CDR2 FYNNEI. DNA for the CDR3: TGTGCCAGCAGTGAAATCGGGACCGAGCAGTACTTC. Protein: CASSEIGTEQYF.

This chain joins TRBV4-2 and TRBJ2-7, with 8 bases that match TRBD2. Per germline, CDR1 LGHNA and CDR2 YNFKEQ. The CDR3 sequence is 15 residues long. Unmatched junction bases numbered 10, after V lost 4 bases and J lost 5 bases. This CDR3 is CASSLVGAGVNEQYF. CDR3 nucleotide sequence: TGTGCCAGCAGCCTCGTAGGAGCGGGGGTGAACGAGCAGTACTTC.

The chain is built from TRBV6-6 and TRBJ2-2; TRBD2 aligns across 7 bases. V shed 7 bases, J shed 3 bases, and the junction held 14 bases outside the gene matches. Looked up from germline, CDR1 is MNHNY and CDR2 is SVGAGI (reference sequence). This CDR3 contains 17 residues. CDR3 loop: CASIPNMASGYTGELFF. Written as DNA, the CDR3 is TGTGCCAGCATCCCGAATATGGCTAGCGGATACACCGGGGAGCTGTTTTTT.

Only a few counts were recorded for this clonotype. The rearrangement joins TRBV5-1 to TRBJ2-2, with 13 bases identical to TRBD2. CDR3 length equals 14 residues. CDR1 is SGHRS and CDR2 is YFSETQ in the germline V gene. J was trimmed by 4 bases and V by 7 bases; bases with no gene match: 1. CDR3 amino acids: CASGTSGTTGELFF. CDR3 DNA: TGCGCCAGCGGGACTAGCGGGACCACCGGGGAGCTGTTTTTT.

This clonotype was seen a few times. This chain links TRBV7-2 with TRBJ2-7; D is perhaps TRBD1 (6 bases). V lost 7 bases, J lost 2 bases, and 18 bases lay in between. Per germline, CDR1 SGHTA and CDR2 FQGNSA. The CDR3 sequence is 15 residues long. This CDR3 reads CASTNSRDNTYEQYF. CDR3 coding DNA: TGTGCCAGCACCAATAGCCGGGACAATACCTACGAGCAGTACTTC.

The J gene is TRBJ2-1, the V gene TRBV28; 12 bases align to TRBD2. Germline loops: CDR1 MDHEN, CDR2 SYDVKM. V lost 6 bases to trimming and J lost 8 bases; unmatched junction nucleotides: 8. This CDR3 is built from 15 residues. In DNA form, the CDR3 reads TGTGCCAGCAGCCCTCTAGCGGGAGGGCCCTATGAGCAGTTCTTC. Translated: CASSPLAGGPYEQFF.

This clonotype turned up a few times. The gene calls are TRBV6-2 or TRBV6-3 and TRBJ1-5; TRBD1 aligns across 8 bases. There are 16 residues in the CDR3. CDR1 is MNHEY, CDR2 SVGEGT, per germline. With 5 bases clipped from V and 3 bases from J, the junction kept 9 bases outside the gene matches. The CDR3 DNA follows: TGTGCCAGCAGTCTTTACAGGGGGTTGAACAATCAGCCCCAGCATTTT. Its protein is CASSLYRGLNNQPQHF.

This clonotype was seen a few times. J is TRBJ2-7 and V is TRBV27; D uncertain. The germline gives CDR1 MNHEY, CDR2 SMNVEV (reference sequence). The CDR3 has 13 amino acids. V lost 2 bases, J lost 2 bases, and 7 bases lay in between. This chain's CDR3 is CASSLRLPYEQYF. DNA for the CDR3: TGTGCCAGCAGTTTACGGCTTCCCTACGAGCAGTACTTC.

This clonotype occurred a few times. The chain joins TRBV7-2 to TRBJ2-5, with D perhaps TRBD1 or TRBD2 (6 bases each). Germline lookup yields CDR1 SGHTA and CDR2 FQGNSA. The CDR3 is made up of 15 amino acids. V was cut by 0 bases and J by 5 bases, with 13 bases left in between. CDR3 protein: CASSLARGAHETQYF. The DNA for the CDR3 is TGTGCCAGCAGCTTAGCGAGGGGGGCCCATGAGACCCAGTACTTC.